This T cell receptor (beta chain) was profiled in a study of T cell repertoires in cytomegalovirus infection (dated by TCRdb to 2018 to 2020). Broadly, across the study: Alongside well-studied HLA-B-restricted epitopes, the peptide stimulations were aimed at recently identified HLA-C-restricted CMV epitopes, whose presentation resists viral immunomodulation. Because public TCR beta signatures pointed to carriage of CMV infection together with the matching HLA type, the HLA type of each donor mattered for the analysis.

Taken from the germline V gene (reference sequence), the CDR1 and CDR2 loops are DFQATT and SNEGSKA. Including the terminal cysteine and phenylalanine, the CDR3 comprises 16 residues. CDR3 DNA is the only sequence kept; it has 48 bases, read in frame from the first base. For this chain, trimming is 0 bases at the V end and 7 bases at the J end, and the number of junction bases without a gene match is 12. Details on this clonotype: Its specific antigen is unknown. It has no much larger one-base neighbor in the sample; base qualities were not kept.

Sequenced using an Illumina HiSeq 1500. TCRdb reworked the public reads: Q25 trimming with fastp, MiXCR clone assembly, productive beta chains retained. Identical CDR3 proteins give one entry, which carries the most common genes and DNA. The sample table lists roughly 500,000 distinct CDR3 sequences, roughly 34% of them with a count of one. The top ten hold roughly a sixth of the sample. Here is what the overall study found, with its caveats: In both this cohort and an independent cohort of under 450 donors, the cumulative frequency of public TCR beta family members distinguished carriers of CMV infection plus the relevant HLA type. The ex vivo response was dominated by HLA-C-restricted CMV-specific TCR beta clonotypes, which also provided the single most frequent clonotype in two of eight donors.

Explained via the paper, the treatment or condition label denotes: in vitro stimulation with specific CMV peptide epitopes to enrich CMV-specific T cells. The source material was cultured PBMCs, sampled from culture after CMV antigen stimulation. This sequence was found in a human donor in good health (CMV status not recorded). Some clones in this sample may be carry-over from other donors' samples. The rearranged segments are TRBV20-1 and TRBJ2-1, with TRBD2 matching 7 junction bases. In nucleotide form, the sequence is TGCAGTGCTAGAGATCGTAATAGCGGGCCGTATAATGAGCAGTTCTTC. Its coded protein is CSARDRNSGPYNEQFF.